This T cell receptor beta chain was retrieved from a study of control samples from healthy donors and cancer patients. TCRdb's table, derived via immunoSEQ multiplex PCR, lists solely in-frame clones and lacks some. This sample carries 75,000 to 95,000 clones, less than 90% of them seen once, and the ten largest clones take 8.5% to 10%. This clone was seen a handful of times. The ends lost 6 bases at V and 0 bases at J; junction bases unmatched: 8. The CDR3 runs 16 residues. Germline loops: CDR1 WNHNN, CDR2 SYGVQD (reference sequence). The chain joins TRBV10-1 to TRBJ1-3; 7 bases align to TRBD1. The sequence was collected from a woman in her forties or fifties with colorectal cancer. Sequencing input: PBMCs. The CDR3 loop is CASRTGRGPSGNTIYF. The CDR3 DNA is TGCGCCAGCAGGACAGGGAGAGGGCCCTCTGGAAACACCATATATTTT.